This entry lists 19 T cell receptor beta chains sequenced from one sample in a study of control samples from healthy donors and cancer patients. This table comes from immunoSEQ multiplex PCR, and its TCRdb copy is limited to in-frame clones, with some not included. There are about 150,000 clones in the sample; about 94% occur only once, and around 5.4% lies in the top ten. The sequenced material came from blood. The origin of the receptors is a man aged 40-50 years in good health.

Only one count was recorded for this clone. The genes are TRBV10-3 and TRBJ2-7; D might be TRBD1 or TRBD2, each matching 5 bases. From germline, CDR1 is ENHRY and CDR2 SYGVKD. Trimming cost V 6 bases and J 6 bases, with 15 bases left between them. The CDR3 sequence is 13 residues long. The CDR3 loop is CAIRTPHGGEQYF. CDR3 bases: TGTGCCATCAGGACCCCCCATGGGGGCGAGCAGTACTTC.

The chain links TRBV27 to TRBJ1-2; D gene unclear. Germline V lookup: CDR1 MNHEY, CDR2 SMNVEV (reference sequence). This CDR3 contains 14 residues. V lost 3 bases and J 4 bases, leaving 12 bases between the germline ends. This CDR3 reads CASSFRRPGYGYTF. The CDR3 DNA is TGTGCCAGCAGTTTTCGTCGCCCAGGCTATGGCTACACCTTC.

This clone has a single count. This chain uses TRBV27 with TRBJ2-6; TRBD2 matches at 11 bases. CDR1 is MNHEY, CDR2 SMNVEV, per germline (reference sequence). V shed 1 base, J shed 2 bases, and the junction held 7 bases outside the gene matches. The CDR3 spans 19 residues. The CDR3, as DNA: TGTGCCAGCAGTTTATGGCTAGCGGGGGGTAGTACTGGGGCCAACGTCCTGACTTTC. This sequence encodes CASSLWLAGGSTGANVLTF.

The V and J genes are TRBV19 and TRBJ1-1; D unresolved. This CDR3 has 14 amino acids. Trimming took off 5 bases at V and 1 base at J, with 11 bases between the two ends. Per the germline V gene, CDR1 is LNHDA and CDR2 is SQIVND (reference sequence). The CDR3 protein is CASSATDQNTEAFF. The CDR3 nucleotides are TGTGCCAGTAGTGCCACGGACCAGAACACTGAAGCTTTCTTT. Supplemented by reference TRBV19 and TRBJ1-1, the full variable domain reads DGGITQSPKYLFRKEGQNVTLSCEQNLNHDAMYWYRQDPGQGLRLIYYSQIVNDFQKGDIAEGYSVSREKKESFPLTVTSAQKNPTAFYLCASSATDQNTEAFFGQGTRLTVV.

J is TRBJ2-3 and V is TRBV7-2; possibly TRBD1 for D (5 bases). V was clipped by 1 base and J by 1 base, with 12 bases between them. The CDR3 is made up of 16 amino acids. Germline CDR1 and CDR2: SGHTA and FQGNSA. In DNA form, the CDR3 reads TGTGCCAGCAGCTTAGAGGTATGGGGCGGCACAGATACGCAGTATTTT. It is translated as CASSLEVWGGTDTQYF.

This sequence joins TRBV19 and TRBJ1-1, with D unresolved. CDR1 and CDR2 (germline): LNHDA, SQIVND (reference sequence). The CDR3 is 15 residues long. Trimming left V 7 bases short and J 0 bases short, with 15 bases between. CDR3 coding DNA: TGTGCCAGTAAACCTACCTTAGGAGTGAACACTGAAGCTTTCTTT. It translates to CASKPTLGVNTEAFF. The whole variable domain, filled in from reference TRBV19 and TRBJ1-1, reads DGGITQSPKYLFRKEGQNVTLSCEQNLNHDAMYWYRQDPGQGLRLIYYSQIVNDFQKGDIAEGYSVSREKKESFPLTVTSAQKNPTAFYLCASKPTLGVNTEAFFGQGTRLTVV.

This sequence joins TRBV2 and TRBJ2-6, with TRBD2 as a possible D gene (5 bases). Trimming cost V 4 bases and J 4 bases, with 8 bases left between them. Germline V gives CDR1 SNHLY, CDR2 FYNNEI. The CDR3 extends over 14 amino acids. The CDR3 coding sequence is TGTGCCAGCAGTGTGGGAGCAGGGGCCAACGTCCTGACTTTC. The encoded protein is CASSVGAGANVLTF.

The chain is built from TRBV5-1 and TRBJ2-3; 9 nucleotides line up with TRBD1. The CDR3 runs 14 residues. Germline assignment: CDR1 SGHRS and CDR2 YFSETQ. The J segment lost 6 bases and the V segment lost 4 bases, leaving 6 bases of the junction unmatched. The CDR3 spells CASSQGQGFDTQYF. For the CDR3, the DNA is TGCGCCAGCAGCCAGGGACAGGGTTTCGATACGCAGTATTTT.

The V call is TRBV5-1, the J call TRBJ1-2, with TRBD1 matching over 7 bases. The ends lost 0 bases at V and 0 bases at J; junction bases unmatched: 5. The CDR3 covers 16 residues. CDR1 is SGHRS and CDR2 is YFSETQ in the germline V gene. The CDR3 reads CASSLGGGGPNYGYTF. The CDR3 coding sequence is TGCGCCAGCAGCTTGGGAGGAGGGGGCCCTAACTATGGCTACACCTTC.

This sequence joins TRBV28 and TRBJ1-2; D ambiguous. Germline V gives CDR1 MDHEN, CDR2 SYDVKM. V shed 5 bases and J shed 0 bases, with 4 bases lying between them. The CDR3 spans 12 residues. CDR3 loop: CASSVANYGYTF. DNA for the CDR3: TGTGCCAGCAGTGTAGCTAACTATGGCTACACCTTC.

The chain carries TRBV3-1 (or the pseudogene TRBV3-2) and TRBJ2-1, with TRBD2 as a possible D gene (6 bases). Deletions cut 0 bases from V and 3 bases from J, with 12 bases between. The length of the CDR3 is 16 residues. Germline-derived CDR1 and CDR2 are LGHDT and YNNKEL (reference sequence). The CDR3 is CASSQEVSGGYNEQFF. The CDR3 nucleotides read TGTGCCAGCAGCCAAGAGGTTTCCGGGGGCTACAATGAGCAGTTCTTC.

The CDR3 loop reads CASSPKTRNEQFF. The CDR3 nucleotides read TGTGCCAGCAGCCCCAAAACCCGGAATGAGCAGTTCTTC. V is TRBV11-2 and J is TRBJ2-1; D not certain. The length of the CDR3 is 13 residues. The V end was cut by 5 bases, the J end by 7 bases, with 12 bases between. Germline CDR1 reads SGHAT; CDR2 reads FQNNGV. Based on the CDR3 plus reference TRBV11-2 and TRBJ2-1, the full variable domain is EAGVAQSPRYKIIEKRQSVAFWCNPISGHATLYWYQQILGQGPKLLIQFQNNGVVDDSQLPKDRFSAERLKGVDSTLKIQPAKLEDSAVYLCASSPKTRNEQFFGPGTRLTVL.

The J gene is TRBJ1-2, the V gene TRBV7-9; D is unresolved. This CDR3 has 13 amino acids. Trimming shortened V by 1 base and J by 3 bases, and 6 bases separated the two germline ends. Germline assignment: CDR1 SEHNR and CDR2 FQNEAQ (reference sequence). The CDR3 loop is CASSLVADYGYTF. CDR3 in DNA: TGTGCCAGCAGCTTAGTGGCGGACTATGGCTACACCTTC.

V and J are TRBV24-1 and TRBJ2-3; TRBD1 or TRBD2 may be the D gene (5 bases each). The CDR3 sequence is 15 residues long. Germline V lookup: CDR1 KGHDR, CDR2 SFDVKD. Trimming took 9 bases from V and 12 from J, leaving 27 bases between them. The CDR3 region has the DNA TGTGCCACCCCAAGGTTCTTGGGACCCAGGGTATCACAGTATTTT. It translates to CATPRFLGPRVSQYF.

The chain couples TRBV5-1 to TRBJ1-2; 7 positions agree with TRBD1. Unmatched junction bases numbered 4, after V lost 3 bases and J lost 2 bases. This CDR3 contains 14 residues. CDR1 and CDR2 (germline): SGHRS, YFSETQ. CDR3 amino acids: CASSWEGQNYGYTF. The CDR3 DNA reads TGCGCCAGCAGCTGGGAGGGACAGAACTATGGCTACACCTTC.

V gene TRBV5-5 combines with J gene TRBJ1-3; no firm D call. CDR1 is SGHKS, CDR2 YYEKEE, per germline (reference sequence). The length of the CDR3 is 16 residues. V shed 0 bases and J shed 0 bases, with 10 bases lying between them. CDR3 DNA sequence: TGTGCCAGCAGCTTGGGGCAGACTGACTCTGGAAACACCATATATTTT. This gives the protein CASSLGQTDSGNTIYF. Full variable domain (remainder filled in from reference TRBV5-5 and TRBJ1-3): DAGVTQSPTHLIKTRGQQVTLRCSPISGHKSVSWYQQVLGQGPQFIFQYYEKEERGRGNFPDRFSARQFPNYSSELNVNALLLGDSALYLCASSLGQTDSGNTIYFGEGSWLTVV.

The CDR3 DNA sequence: TGTGCCAGCAGCTTGTATCACTCAGGGAGCTCCTACGAGCAGTACTTC. This gives the protein CASSLYHSGSSYEQYF. V gene TRBV11-2 combines with J gene TRBJ2-7; D possibly uses TRBD1 or TRBD2 (5 bases each). The CDR3 spans 16 residues. V lost 3 bases to trimming and J lost 0 bases, with 15 bases between them. Germline V gives CDR1 SGHAT, CDR2 FQNNGV.

The chain joins TRBV28 to TRBJ1-3; D is perhaps TRBD1 (6 bases). CDR3 length equals 15 residues. Looked up from germline, CDR1 is MDHEN and CDR2 is SYDVKM. Trimming shortened V by 5 bases and J by 4 bases, and 15 bases separated the two germline ends. The CDR3 here is CASSLPGARGNTIYF. In nucleotides, the CDR3 is TGTGCCAGCAGTCTGCCGGGGGCGAGGGGAAACACCATATATTTT.

The chain couples TRBV19 to TRBJ1-6; D gene unclear. The CDR3 consists of 15 residues. The germline V gene encodes CDR1 LNHDA and CDR2 SQIVND (reference sequence). The V end lost 7 bases, the J end lost 0 bases, and 10 bases lay between the germline ends. CDR3 region: CASTPSSSYNSPLHF. The CDR3 nucleotides are TGTGCCAGTACCCCCTCCAGCTCCTATAATTCACCCCTCCACTTT.